Shown below are 18 T cell receptor beta chains from a single sample sequenced in a study of cytomegalovirus exposure and HLA in healthy donors (dated by TCRdb to about 2017). Libraries came from the immunoSEQ multiplex PCR assay. For the multiplex PCR, a mixture combining 60 forward primers for TCR Vbeta segments and 13 reverse primers for TCR Jbeta segments was used. TCRdb provides this immuneACCESS table in a form limited to in-frame rearrangements. Some clones are lacking; in checked studies, under half of them reflect an unresolved V gene, and why the rest are absent is not known. This sample gives 150,000 or so clones in total; around 81% of them show up just once. The leading ten clones occupy roughly 5.2% of the sample. Material for sequencing was PBMCs. The receptors derive from a woman under 30 in good health and CMV-seropositive.

The J gene is TRBJ1-5, the V gene TRBV10-3, with D hard to call. The germline CDR1 and CDR2 sequences are ENHRY and SYGVKD. The CDR3 is 17 residues long. The V and J ends lost 2 bases and 0 bases respectively, with 14 bases between them. In nucleotides, the CDR3 is TGTGCCATCAGTGAGAGTGAGCAACTCGATAGCAATCAGCCCCAGCATTTT. Residues: CAISESEQLDSNQPQHF.

The V gene is TRBV18, the J gene TRBJ2-1; perhaps TRBD2 as D (6 bases). Germline CDR1 is KGHSH and CDR2 is LQKENI. CDR3 length: 15 residues. The V end was cut by 6 bases, the J end by 0 bases, with 12 bases between. In DNA, the CDR3 is TGTGCCAGCTCGGGGGACTCAAGCTCCTACAATGAGCAGTTCTTC. Translated: CASSGDSSSYNEQFF.

By frequency in the sample, this clone is medium-sized (0.01 to 0.1%). CDR3 loop: CASAQSQANSPLHF. CDR3 nucleotide sequence: TGTGCCAGCGCTCAATCCCAGGCAAATTCACCCCTCCACTTT. The V call is TRBV19, the J call TRBJ1-6; D not certain. Germline CDR1 reads LNHDA; CDR2 reads SQIVND (reference sequence). Trimming shortened V by 9 bases and J by 7 bases, and 16 bases separated the two germline ends. This CDR3 has 14 residues. Variable domain in full (rest from reference TRBV19 and TRBJ1-6): DGGITQSPKYLFRKEGQNVTLSCEQNLNHDAMYWYRQDPGQGLRLIYYSQIVNDFQKGDIAEGYSVSREKKESFPLTVTSAQKNPTAFYLCASAQSQANSPLHFGNGTRLTVT.

This clone occurred a few times. The J gene is TRBJ2-1, the V gene TRBV7-6; D is possibly TRBD1 (5 bases). CDR3 length: 13 residues. V was clipped by 3 bases and J by 6 bases, with 9 bases between them. Germline values: CDR1 SGHVS, CDR2 FNYEAQ. As DNA, the CDR3 is TGTGCCAGCAGCTTTCAGGGTTCCAATGAGCAGTTCTTC. Protein: CASSFQGSNEQFF.

The chain uses TRBV15 and TRBJ2-4, with D perhaps matching TRBD2 (6 bases). The V gene lost 4 bases and the J gene lost 7 bases, with 23 bases spanning the gap. This CDR3 is built from 17 residues. Germline V gene data show CDR1 as LNHNV and CDR2 as YYDKDF (reference sequence). DNA of the CDR3: TGTGCCACCAGCACCCGGAGAGAGCAGGACTATCGGAACATTCAGTACTTC. This gives the protein CATSTRREQDYRNIQYF.

This rearrangement joins TRBV5-4 to TRBJ2-5; 7 bases match TRBD1. After removal of 9 bases from V and 5 bases from J, the junction contained 7 bases not matched to a gene. Germline assignment: CDR1 SGHNT and CDR2 YYREEE (reference sequence). The CDR3 covers 12 residues. For the CDR3, the DNA is TGTGCCACCTTCAGACAGGGTGAGACCCAGTACTTC. Translating it yields CATFRQGETQYF.

The chain is built from TRBV4-3 and TRBJ1-2, with 7 bases lining up with TRBD1. J was trimmed by 1 base and V by 6 bases; bases with no gene match: 5. Germline loops: CDR1 LGHNA, CDR2 YSLEER. This CDR3 contains 14 residues. CDR3 sequence: CASSPTGSNYGYTF. DNA of the CDR3: TGCGCCAGCAGTCCGACAGGGAGTAACTATGGCTACACCTTC.

V gene TRBV6-5 combines with J gene TRBJ2-1, with TRBD2 as a possible D gene (8 bases). V shed 6 bases and J shed 5 bases, with 17 bases lying between them. Germline values: CDR1 MNHEY, CDR2 SVGAGI. The CDR3 contains 15 residues. As DNA, the CDR3 is TGTGCCAGCAGCCGCGGGGGGACAGTAAACAATGAGCAGTTCTTC. Amino acid sequence: CASSRGGTVNNEQFF.

The sample holds one count of this clone. The V gene is TRBV6-6, the J gene TRBJ2-1; D is unresolved. Trimming cost V 2 bases and J 7 bases, with 18 bases left between them. CDR3 length: 16 amino acids. CDR1 is MNHNY and CDR2 is SVGAGI in the germline V gene (reference sequence). The CDR3 is CASSYLRLLGKNEQFF. The DNA of the CDR3 is TGTGCCAGCAGTTACCTGCGACTCCTGGGTAAAAATGAGCAGTTCTTC.

The rearrangement links TRBV27 to TRBJ2-7; no reliable D call. Germline-derived CDR1 and CDR2 are MNHEY and SMNVEV (reference sequence). The V and J ends lost 5 bases and 0 bases respectively, with 11 bases between them. There are 14 residues in the CDR3. The CDR3 nucleotides read TGTGCCAGCAGTCAACAAATAGCCTCCTACGAGCAGTACTTC. Protein: CASSQQIASYEQYF.

This chain joins TRBV28 and TRBJ2-2; 7 bases map to TRBD1. This CDR3 comprises 15 residues. V shed 4 bases and J 3 bases; nucleotides not matched to a gene: 5. CDR1 is MDHEN, CDR2 SYDVKM, per germline. CDR3 DNA sequence: TGTGCCAGCAGTTCAACAGGGGAATACACCGGGGAGCTGTTTTTT. Encoded protein: CASSSTGEYTGELFF.

The V call is TRBV28, the J call TRBJ2-1; 7 bases align to TRBD1. This CDR3 spans 15 amino acids. The germline V gene encodes CDR1 MDHEN and CDR2 SYDVKM. After removal of 7 bases from V and 2 bases from J, the junction contained 8 bases not matched to a gene. In DNA form, the CDR3 reads TGTGCCAGCAACATCCGGGACAGTACCTACAATGAGCAGTTCTTC. Translated: CASNIRDSTYNEQFF.

In nucleotides, the CDR3 is TGTGCCAGCAGCCCACCTCAGGGGGCAAGCAATCAGCCCCAGCATTTT. As protein: CASSPPQGASNQPQHF. The V call is TRBV27, the J call TRBJ1-5; 8 positions match TRBD1. This CDR3 has 16 residues. Looked up from germline, CDR1 is MNHEY and CDR2 is SMNVEV (reference sequence). The V and J ends lost 6 bases and 1 base, in that order; junction bases with no gene match: 8.

CDR3 loop: CASSLDRTSATQYF. As DNA, the CDR3 is TGTGCCAGCAGCTTAGATCGGACTAGCGCCACCCAGTACTTC. This rearrangement joins TRBV7-2 to TRBJ2-7, with 9 positions matching TRBD2. J lost 10 bases, V lost 1 base, and 8 bases had no gene match. Germline CDR1 and CDR2: SGHTA and FQGNSA. This CDR3 has 14 amino acids. Full variable domain (rest looked up from reference TRBV7-2 and TRBJ2-7): GAGVSQSPSNKVTEKGKDVELRCDPISGHTALYWYRQSLGQGLEFLIYFQGNSAPDKSGLPSDRFSAERTGGSVSTLTIQRTQQEDSAVYLCASSLDRTSATQYFGPGTRLTVT.

J is TRBJ1-1 and V is TRBV29-1; 10 positions match TRBD1. CDR3 length: 13 residues. Trimming at V came to 7 bases and at J to 6 bases, leaving 8 bases not matched to a gene. CDR1 and CDR2 from the germline V gene are SQVTM and ANQGSEA. CDR3 in amino acids: CSAWGQGRPEAFF. The CDR3 DNA reads as TGCAGCGCCTGGGGACAGGGGAGGCCTGAAGCTTTCTTT.

The chain joins TRBV9 to TRBJ2-7; D perhaps matches TRBD1 (6 bases). The CDR3 spans 15 residues. Per the germline V gene, CDR1 is SGDLS and CDR2 is YYNGEE. V lost 0 bases, J lost 1 base, and 11 bases lay in between. The CDR3 DNA sequence: TGTGCCAGCAGCGTAGGCTCGGACAGTTCCTACGAGCAGTACTTC. Protein sequence: CASSVGSDSSYEQYF.

The chain is built from TRBV5-8 and TRBJ1-3; 7 nucleotides align to TRBD1. This CDR3 contains 14 residues. After removal of 4 bases from V and 7 bases from J, the junction contained 8 bases not matched to a gene. The germline V gene has CDR1 SGHTS and CDR2 YDEGEE. CDR3 sequence reads: CASSTTGNRNTIYF. Here the CDR3 DNA reads TGTGCCAGCAGCACGACAGGGAATAGGAACACCATATATTTT. Based on the CDR3 plus reference TRBV5-8 and TRBJ1-3, the full variable domain is EAGVTQSPTHLIKTRGQQATLRCSPISGHTSVYWYQQALGLGLQFLLWYDEGEERNRGNFPPRFSGRQFPNYSSELNVNALELEDSALYLCASSTTGNRNTIYFGEGSWLTVV.

This clone was recorded once. V gene TRBV10-3 combines with J gene TRBJ2-3, with 9 bases lining up with TRBD1. V lost 4 bases and J lost 6; bases outside the gene matches: 11. CDR1 is ENHRY, CDR2 SYGVKD, per germline. The CDR3 contains 16 residues. The CDR3 loop is CAISGDRARSSDTQYF. CDR3 coding DNA: TGTGCCATCAGTGGGGACAGGGCGAGGTCTTCTGATACGCAGTATTTT.